One T cell receptor (delta chain) is described in this entry. In its sample, this clone was seen a few times. Its antigen remains unidentified. No clone much larger than this one lies a single base away; base qualities are absent. The data are from a study of Vδ1+ human thymocytes listed by TCRdb under 2018. Background for the entire study: As a data resource, the study described the mRNA-level TRG and TRD CDR3 repertoires of highly purified Vdelta1+ thymocytes obtained from young children. Earlier work had validated the multiplex-based CDR3 amplicon strategy against 5'RACE-based methods for generating CDR3 amplicons.

Thymic samples were depleted of alphabeta T cells, then CD3+ TCRVdelta1+ TCRVdelta2- thymocytes were FACS-sorted. The purity of the sorted Vdelta1+ thymocytes fell between roughly 98% and 99.6%. The thymic specimens were obtained from fewer than ten paediatric patients, aged about 5 days to 17 months, who were having corrective cardiac surgery. Thymic tissue was dispersed and mononuclear cells isolated on a Histopaque-1077 density gradient. For staining, the antibodies used were anti-TCRVdelta1 clone TS8.2, anti-TCRVdelta2 clone B6, anti-CD3 clone HIT3a and anti-TCRalphabeta clone IP26. RNA extraction was carried out with the RNeasy mini kit, and reverse transcription was then done using Superscript III. Multiplex PCR was used to generate CDR3 amplicons, with pooled V-gene forward primers and a constant-region reverse primer carrying Illumina adaptor overhangs. After gel purification, amplicons were indexed with Nextera index primers over about 8 extra PCR cycles and were then purified with AMPure XP beads. Sequencing of libraries was performed on an Illumina MiSeq using paired-end 250 bp reads, dual indexing and a roughly 22% PhiX spike-in. Concerning the study's data processing: FastQC was used to check read quality, and ea-utils fastq-join was used to merge TRG read pairs. IMGT/HighV-QUEST was used to annotate sequences, retaining only productive sequences with an unambiguous V-gene assignment, and each clonotype was defined by an identical CDR3 sequence. For downstream analysis, the tools were VDJtools 1.1.1, tcR 2.2.3, Treemap and vegan Shannon diversity in R 3.4.4. TCRdb reprocessed the public reads with the caller CATT; rows with the same DNA were merged afterwards. It is TCRdb's table, rather than the study itself, that gives the V and J calls and clone size. The sample table records roughly 55,000 delta-chain clones; approximately 15% of these occur just once. In total, the top ten clones hold under 0.55% of the sample.

Here is what the overall study found, with its caveats: The use of highly purified populations and single-cell validation was advised by the authors, since misinterpretation of bulk repertoire data could be caused by unexpected Vdelta2 sequences. In contrast to oligoclonal peripheral blood repertoires, thymic TRG and TRD repertoires appeared to be highly polyclonal with Gaussian CDR3 length distributions. Many TRG clonotypes were shared between donors (up to roughly 6.9x10^3), whereas TRD repertoires were essentially private (max 116 shared). Because no clustering by age or sex was observed, donors were not stratified by these variables in the analyses. Even though sort purity was high, about 19% of thymic TRD sequences were Vdelta2 (and few were Vdelta3), which was not the case for the peripheral blood Vdelta1+ controls.

Relative to germline, V is missing 1 base and J is missing 3 bases, with 20 bases of the junction outside any gene match. From cysteine to phenylalanine, the CDR3 is 20 amino acids long. Only CDR3 DNA remains: 60 bases, in frame from the first base. The germline V gene gives CDR1 as TSWWSYY and CDR2 as QGS. Sequenced material: Vdelta1+ gamma-delta thymocytes from the thymus. The sample's cell subset or site, from its label and the paper: FACS-sorted CD3+ TCRalphabeta- TCRVdelta1+ TCRVdelta2- thymocytes. The sequence derives from a boy in the first two years of life who had congenital heart surgery. Recombination joined TRDV1 with TRDJ1; 7 middle bases align to TRDD3. The CDR3 region reads CALGEPLLGWGVRPADKLIF. The DNA sequence is given as TGTGCTCTTGGGGAACCCCTACTCGGCTGGGGGGTTAGGCCAGCCGATAAACTCATCTTT.